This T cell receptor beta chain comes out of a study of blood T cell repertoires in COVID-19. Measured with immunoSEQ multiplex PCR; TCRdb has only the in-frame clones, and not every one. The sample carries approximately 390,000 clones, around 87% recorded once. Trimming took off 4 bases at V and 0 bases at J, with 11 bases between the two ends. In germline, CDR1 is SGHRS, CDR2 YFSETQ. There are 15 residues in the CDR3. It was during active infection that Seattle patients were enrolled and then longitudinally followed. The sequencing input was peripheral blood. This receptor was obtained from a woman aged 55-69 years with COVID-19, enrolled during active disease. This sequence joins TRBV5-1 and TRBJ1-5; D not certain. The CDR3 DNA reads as TGCGCCAGCAGCCCCGGAGCGCTTAGCAATCAGCCCCAGCATTTT. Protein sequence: CASSPGALSNQPQHF.